The next 4 T cell receptor beta chains were all read from a single sample in a study of blood T cell repertoires in COVID-19. Some clones are missing from TCRdb's copy, which holds only in-frame ones; the method was immunoSEQ multiplex PCR. The top ten clones hold 6% to 7% of a sample with approximately 240,000 clones, about nine tenths of them seen once. The sample comprised PBMCs or T cells enriched from blood (not recorded which). The receptors were gathered from a woman aged 25 to 39 with acute COVID-19.

This clone has a single count. The chain uses TRBV7-8 and TRBJ2-7; D might be TRBD2 (5 bases). Germline V gene data show CDR1 as SGHVS and CDR2 as FQNEAQ. The CDR3 sequence is 14 residues long. V shed 2 bases and J shed 0 bases, with 8 bases lying between them. The CDR3 DNA follows: TGTGCCAGCAGCTTATATGGGAGCTCCTACGAGCAGTACTTC. Translation gives CASSLYGSSYEQYF.

The chain is built from TRBV2 and TRBJ2-7, with D possibly being TRBD1 (7 bases). The CDR3 totals 14 residues. Trimming left V 2 bases short and J 5 bases short, with 13 bases between. CDR1 and CDR2 from the germline V gene are SNHLY and FYNNEI. The CDR3 DNA sequence: TGTGCCAGCAGTGAATGGAGGGGGCGGGACGAGCAGTACTTC. Translated, it gives CASSEWRGRDEQYF.

The V and J genes are TRBV19 and TRBJ1-5; TRBD1 matches at 8 bases. The CDR3 consists of 18 residues. V was pared by 7 bases and J by 0 bases, with 14 bases of the junction left unmatched. CDR1 is LNHDA and CDR2 is SQIVND in the germline V gene (reference sequence). CDR3 loop: CASNDFATGAYSNQPQHF. As DNA, the CDR3 is TGTGCCAGTAACGACTTCGCGACAGGGGCCTATAGCAATCAGCCCCAGCATTTT.

J is TRBJ2-7 and V is TRBV6-6; D may be TRBD2 (6 bases). Trimming took 7 bases from V and 3 from J, leaving 10 bases between them. This CDR3 is 12 amino acids long. Per the germline V gene, CDR1 is MNHNY and CDR2 is SVGAGI (reference sequence). CDR3 residues: CASIAGNYEQYF. DNA for the CDR3: TGTGCCAGCATTGCGGGGAACTACGAGCAGTACTTC.